The sequence of this T cell receptor beta chain was determined in a study of memory CD4+ T cells and cytomegalovirus serostatus. The sort gate was single viable CD3+CD4+CD8-CD45RO+ cells for memory CD4+ T cells. The study, taken as a whole, reports: Suggested: most of the CMV-linked TCR signature lies in CD4+ memory cells. 67 of 164 known CMV-associated TCRbeta sequences appeared in CD4+ memory.

Sequenced by immunoSEQ multiplex PCR; TCRdb stores in-frame clones only, minus some. Of approximately 60,000 clones in the sample, about 68% were seen once. This CDR3 comprises 14 residues. Germline CDR1 is SGHTA and CDR2 is FQGNSA. Trimming left V 5 bases short and J 2 bases short, with 10 bases between. A single count supports this clone. Its antigen is as yet unknown. The clonotype was recovered from an adult in good health and CMV-seropositive. Material for sequencing was memory CD4+ T cells from blood. The genes are TRBV7-2 and TRBJ2-1; possible D gene TRBD2, 6 bases. CDR3 in amino acids: CASSPQRAYNEQFF. The CDR3 DNA reads as TGTGCCAGCAGCCCCCAGCGGGCCTACAATGAGCAGTTCTTC.